The present TCR beta chain was sequenced within a study of blood T cells in healthy people across ages. Whole-study findings and limits: Naive T cell percentage strongly correlated with TCR beta diversity.

A sample-barcoded 5' primer and a J-beta primer mix were used in a second PCR of about 7 to 12 cycles. Unique molecular identifiers of 12 random nucleotides labeled each cDNA. TCRdb reprocessed the 5' RACE reads via MiXCR and lists one record per CDR3 protein. The sample includes 1,500,000 or so distinct CDR3 sequences, roughly 43% seen only once; the top ten take approximately 4%. Drawing of peripheral blood yielded about 9.6 milliliters from each donor. RNA extraction gave at least 5.5 micrograms of total RNA per sample. From germline, CDR1 is GTSNPN and CDR2 SVGIG (reference sequence). Trimming left V 0 bases short and J 2 bases short, with 9 bases between. This CDR3 region has 14 residues. About this clonotype itself: Its antigen is currently unknown.

Sequencing was carried out using blood. The clonotype comes from a young woman in good health. The chain carries TRBV30 and TRBJ2-3; D assignment may be TRBD1 or TRBD2 (5 bases each). The CDR3 sequence is CAWSVPGLTDTQYF. CDR3 nucleotides: TGTGCCTGGAGTGTTCCGGGGCTCACAGATACGCAGTATTTT.